Below, one T cell receptor (beta chain) is given with its context. The CDR3 regions of TCR beta were amplified from RNA transcripts. HTBI primers were the set used in a first-round RT-PCR of the TCR CDR3. TCRdb passed the multiplex PCR reads through MiXCR, listing each CDR3 protein once. The sample carries around 340,000 distinct CDR3 sequences, 15% to 20% recorded once. J was trimmed by 6 bases and V by 5 bases; bases with no gene match: 6. The germline CDR1 and CDR2 sequences are SQVTM and ANQGSEA. CDR3 length: 14 residues. This entry comes from a study of T cells in Graves' hyperthyroidism and ophthalmopathy.

The V gene is TRBV29-1, the J gene TRBJ1-6; TRBD1 matches 8 bases. Sample: blood. The TCR originated in a woman aged 50 to 60 with Graves' hyperthyroidism. This CDR3 reads CSVSSGGGNSPLHF. The CDR3 nucleotides are TGCAGCGTTTCCTCAGGGGGCGGTAATTCACCCCTCCACTTT.